This entry concerns a single TCR beta chain. These data come from a study of blood T cell repertoires in COVID-19. Study-level information: COVID-19 samples, acute and convalescent, were from the United States, Italy and Spain.

Trimming shortened V by 0 bases and J by 7 bases, and 17 bases separated the two germline ends. The CDR3 spans 15 residues. From germline, CDR1 is SGDLS and CDR2 YYNGEE. Original data processing: Reference gene primer amplification gave estimated nucleated cell counts. Measured with immunoSEQ multiplex PCR; TCRdb has only the in-frame clones, and not every one. That table gives V, J and clone size, and the DNA gave D and trimming. The sample contains approximately 50,000 clones, 85% of which appear only once. The rearrangement uses TRBV9 and TRBJ2-7; possible D gene TRBD2, 5 bases. The TCR was taken from a human donor in a cohort sampled during active COVID-19. Sequenced input: peripheral blood. CDR3 sequence reads: CASSVDGVDYEEQYF. CDR3 nucleotides: TGTGCCAGCAGCGTAGATGGTGTCGACTACGAAGAGCAGTACTTC.